This entry lists 24 T cell receptor beta chains sequenced from one sample in a study of siplizumab effects on memory and regulatory T cells. The assay was immunoSEQ multiplex PCR, and TCRdb's table has in-frame clones only and misses some. The sample holds approximately 100,000 clones, just under 95% seen once. The material sequenced was non-Treg CD4+ T cells sorted from blood. The receptors here all came from a human donor in good health.

This chain joins TRBV28 and TRBJ1-2; a weak D match, TRBD1 (6 bases). V lost 4 bases and J 4 bases, leaving 19 bases between the germline ends. CDR3 size: 16 residues. CDR1 and CDR2 from the germline V gene are MDHEN and SYDVKM. CDR3 loop: CASSSPSGGAGYGYTF. The CDR3 nucleotides are TGTGCCAGCAGTTCCCCCTCGGGGGGGGCGGGCTATGGCTACACCTTC.

V usage is TRBV12-5 and J usage is TRBJ1-6; no definite D call. V lost 0 bases, J lost 8 bases, and 8 bases lay in between. The CDR3 extends over 14 amino acids. Germline CDR1 reads LGHNT; CDR2 reads FRNRAP. The CDR3 DNA sequence: TGTGCTAGTGGTTTGGTACAGCTCCATTCACCCCTCCACTTT. Protein: CASGLVQLHSPLHF.

The rearrangement uses TRBV19 and TRBJ1-5, with 7 bases aligning to TRBD1. Germline values: CDR1 LNHDA, CDR2 SQIVND (reference sequence). The CDR3 extends over 16 amino acids. V shed 3 bases and J 0 bases; nucleotides not matched to a gene: 5. The CDR3 DNA reads TGTGCCAGTAGTATTCGCACAGGGGATAGCAATCAGCCCCAGCATTTT. It encodes CASSIRTGDSNQPQHF.

This clone showed up just a few times. The chain joins TRBV5-1 to TRBJ2-3, with TRBD2 identical over 7 bases. Germline CDR1 reads SGHRS; CDR2 reads YFSETQ. The CDR3 loop spans 14 amino acids. The V and J ends lost 7 bases and 0 bases, in that order; junction bases with no gene match: 5. The CDR3 DNA reads as TGCGCCAGCCATAGCGGGTCTAGCACAGATACGCAGTATTTT. Protein product: CASHSGSSTDTQYF.

CDR3 region: CASSGASTDTQYF. Here the CDR3 DNA reads TGTGCCAGCAGTGGGGCTAGCACAGATACGCAGTATTTT. V and J are TRBV28 and TRBJ2-3; maybe TRBD1 (5 bases). The V and J ends lost 5 bases and 0 bases respectively, with 6 bases between them. This CDR3 contains 13 residues. Germline V gene data show CDR1 as MDHEN and CDR2 as SYDVKM.

The CDR3 nucleotides read TGTGCCAGCAGCTTAGAAGGGGGAGCTGAAGCTTTCTTT. Translating gives CASSLEGGAEAFF. This rearrangement joins TRBV7-2 to TRBJ1-1, with D maybe TRBD1 (6 bases). Germline values: CDR1 SGHTA, CDR2 FQGNSA. This CDR3 comprises 13 residues. V was clipped by 1 base and J by 6 bases, with 9 bases between them.

The rearrangement links TRBV9 to TRBJ2-7; possibly TRBD2 for D (6 bases). The CDR3 runs to 14 residues. The V end was cut by 0 bases, the J end by 7 bases, with 14 bases between. Germline values: CDR1 SGDLS, CDR2 YYNGEE. CDR3 in DNA: TGTGCCAGCAGCGTAGAGGGGAGGATTAGTGAGCAGTACTTC. Protein: CASSVEGRISEQYF.

V gene TRBV7-8 combines with J gene TRBJ1-1; no definite D call. The V and J ends lost 4 bases and 5 bases respectively, with 14 bases between them. CDR1 is SGHVS, CDR2 FQNEAQ, per germline. CDR3 length equals 14 residues. CDR3 sequence (DNA): TGTGCCAGCAGCTCTGTGTCAGGAGGAACTGAAGCTTTCTTT. It translates to CASSSVSGGTEAFF.

The rearrangement uses TRBV11-3 and TRBJ2-2, with 11 nucleotides matching TRBD2. There are 18 residues in the CDR3. Germline values: CDR1 SGHNT, CDR2 YENEEA. J lost 5 bases, V lost 0 bases, and 8 bases had no gene match. The CDR3: CASSLDVWLAGGTGELFF. The DNA for the CDR3 is TGTGCCAGCAGCTTAGATGTGTGGCTAGCGGGGGGTACCGGGGAGCTGTTTTTT.

V and J are TRBV9 and TRBJ2-2; maybe TRBD1 (6 bases). The CDR3 runs to 15 residues. V dropped 0 bases and J dropped 7 bases, with 13 bases sitting between them. CDR1 and CDR2 from the germline V gene are SGDLS and YYNGEE. The CDR3 region is CASSVDLGASGELFF. The CDR3 region has the DNA TGTGCCAGCAGCGTAGATCTGGGGGCGAGCGGGGAGCTGTTTTTT.

This chain connects TRBV7-9 to TRBJ1-2; D is perhaps TRBD1 (6 bases). CDR3 length: 17 residues. The germline V and J ends were trimmed by 5 bases and 6 bases, with 25 bases remaining between them. Germline-derived CDR1 and CDR2 are SEHNR and FQNEAQ (reference sequence). In DNA, the CDR3 is TGTGCCAGCAGCCGCGTTCTTACAGGGCCCCACGCTGATGGCTACACCTTC. The encoded protein is CASSRVLTGPHADGYTF.

This chain uses TRBV2 with TRBJ1-3; D gene unclear. The germline gives CDR1 SNHLY, CDR2 FYNNEI. This CDR3 comprises 14 residues. V was shortened by 7 bases and J by 1 base, with 11 bases between the two germline ends. In DNA form, the CDR3 reads TGTGCCAGCACGAGGGTAAATTCTGGAAACACCATATATTTT. Residues: CASTRVNSGNTIYF.

The rearrangement joins TRBV10-3 to TRBJ1-2, with a tentative D call TRBD1 (5 bases). Germline-derived CDR1 and CDR2 are ENHRY and SYGVKD. The CDR3 runs 16 residues. V was clipped by 0 bases and J by 4 bases, with 15 bases between them. CDR3 DNA sequence: TGTGCCATCAGTGAGTCGGCGGGGACTGGGGGCTATGGCTACACCTTC. Protein sequence: CAISESAGTGGYGYTF.

V usage is TRBV6-5 and J usage is TRBJ2-3; weak D call: TRBD1 (5 bases). Germline CDR1 and CDR2: MNHEY and SVGAGI. Trimming stripped 2 bases from V and 3 bases from J, with 6 bases between. This CDR3 region has 13 residues. The DNA for the CDR3 is TGTGCCAGCAGTTACAGGGGTACAGATACGCAGTATTTT. The encoded protein is CASSYRGTDTQYF.

The gene calls are TRBV4-1 and TRBJ1-5, with TRBD1 matching over 7 bases. The trim removed 4 bases at V and 3 bases at J, leaving 6 bases unmatched. Germline V gene lookup returns CDR1 MGHRA and CDR2 YSYEKL. The CDR3 spans 15 residues. The CDR3 nucleotides are TGCGCCAGCAGCCCAGGGGGGACACACAATCAGCCCCAGCATTTT. The encoded protein is CASSPGGTHNQPQHF.

The rearrangement joins TRBV30 to TRBJ1-1; no clear D. V was shortened by 2 bases and J by 6 bases, with 7 bases between the two germline ends. This CDR3 contains 11 residues. The germline V gene has CDR1 GTSNPN and CDR2 SVGIG (reference sequence). CDR3 sequence reads: CAWSLVSEAFF. The CDR3 nucleotides are TGTGCCTGGAGTCTCGTCTCTGAAGCTTTCTTT.

A remark on this clone: One end of the junction fails to match germline, which may point to a read error. This chain uses TRBV6-4 with TRBJ1-1; D remains ambiguous. The CDR3 covers 13 residues. CDR1 is MRHNA, CDR2 SNTAGT, per germline. Written as DNA, the CDR3 is TGTGCCAGCCGTGAATTCGAAGGGACTGAAGCTTTCTTT. Translating it yields CASREFEGTEAFF.

On this clone itself: The same CDR3 arises from other DNA sequences in this sample as well. The chain employs TRBV7-3 and TRBJ1-2; D ambiguous. V was cut by 2 bases and J by 1 base, with 8 bases left in between. This CDR3 region has 14 residues. The V gene's germline CDR1 is SGHTA and CDR2 FQGTGA. CDR3 amino acids: CASSLGPVNYGYTF. The DNA for the CDR3 is TGTGCCAGCAGCTTAGGCCCAGTTAACTATGGCTACACCTTC.

This chain links TRBV6-6 with TRBJ2-1; TRBD1 matches at 8 bases. This CDR3 spans 16 amino acids. The germline gives CDR1 MNHNY, CDR2 SVGAGI (reference sequence). The J segment lost 4 bases and the V segment lost 10 bases, leaving 15 bases of the junction unmatched. CDR3 in DNA: TGTGCCACCTACGCCTCCGGGACAGGCCTTTACAATGAGCAGTTCTTC. Its translation is CATYASGTGLYNEQFF.

The chain uses TRBV25-1 and TRBJ1-1, with 8 bases matching TRBD1. Per the germline V gene, CDR1 is MGHDK and CDR2 is SYGVNS. The CDR3 runs 13 residues. V shed 11 bases, J shed 3 bases, and the junction held 8 bases outside the gene matches. CDR3: CAATGVGYTEAFF. For the CDR3, the DNA is TGTGCCGCGACAGGGGTGGGATACACTGAAGCTTTCTTT.

The CDR3 DNA follows: TGTGCCAGCAGCCAAGCTCGAGCAGAAAAGACCGGGGAGCTGTTTTTT. This sequence encodes CASSQARAEKTGELFF. V gene TRBV4-2 combines with J gene TRBJ2-2; no reliable D call. V dropped 1 base and J dropped 5 bases, with 14 bases sitting between them. CDR3 length: 16 residues. The germline CDR1 and CDR2 sequences are LGHNA and YNFKEQ.

The chain is built from TRBV19 and TRBJ1-5; D is unresolved. CDR3 size: 13 residues. Trimming left V 7 bases short and J 0 bases short, with 7 bases between. CDR1 is LNHDA and CDR2 is SQIVND in the germline V gene (reference sequence). The CDR3 DNA reads TGTGCCAGTAAACAGTATAGCAATCAGCCCCAGCATTTT. Translation gives CASKQYSNQPQHF.

V is TRBV7-6 and J is TRBJ2-7, with D tentatively TRBD2 (5 bases). Trimming left V 3 bases short and J 3 bases short, with 15 bases between. The CDR3 spans 15 residues. Looked up from germline, CDR1 is SGHVS and CDR2 is FNYEAQ. Written as DNA, the CDR3 is TGTGCCAGCAGCTTTGACGGAGCGGCTGTCTACGAGCAGTACTTC. Translating it yields CASSFDGAAVYEQYF. The full variable domain, in which reference TRBV7-6 and TRBJ2-7 provide the parts outside the CDR3, is GAGVSQSPRYKVTKRGQDVALRCDPISGHVSLYWYRQALGQGPEFLTYFNYEAQQDKSGLPNDRFSAERPEGSISTLTIQRTEQRDSAMYRCASSFDGAAVYEQYFGPGTRLTVT.

The gene calls are TRBV28 and TRBJ2-5, with a tentative D call TRBD2 (6 bases). The J call may be in error: the DNA end matches TRBJ2-7 better. The germline V gene has CDR1 MDHEN and CDR2 SYDVKM. CDR3 length: 13 amino acids. CDR3 amino acids: CASSLRWGDEQYF. The CDR3 DNA reads TGTGCCAGCAGTTTAAGATGGGGGGACGAGCAGTACTTC.